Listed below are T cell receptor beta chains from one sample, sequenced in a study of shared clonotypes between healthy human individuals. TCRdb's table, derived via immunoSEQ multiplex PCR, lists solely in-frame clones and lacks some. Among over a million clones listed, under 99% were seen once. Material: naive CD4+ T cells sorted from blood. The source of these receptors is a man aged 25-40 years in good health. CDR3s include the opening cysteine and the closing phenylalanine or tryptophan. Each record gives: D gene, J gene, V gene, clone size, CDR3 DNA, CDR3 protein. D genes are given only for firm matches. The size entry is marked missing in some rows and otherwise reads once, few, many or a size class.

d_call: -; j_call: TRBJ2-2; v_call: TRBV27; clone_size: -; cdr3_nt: TGTGCCAGCAGTAGAGATTCGAACACCGGGGAGCTGTTTTTT; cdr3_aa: CASSRDSNTGELFF
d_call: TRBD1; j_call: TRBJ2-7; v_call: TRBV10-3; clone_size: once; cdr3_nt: TGTGCCATCAGTGAGGGGACAGGGGCCTACGAGCAGTACTTC; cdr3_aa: CAISEGTGAYEQYF
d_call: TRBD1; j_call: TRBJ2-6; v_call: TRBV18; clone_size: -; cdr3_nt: TGTGCCAGCTCACCACAGGGACAGGGGGCCTCTGGGGCCAACGTCCTGACTTTC; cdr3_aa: CASSPQGQGASGANVLTF
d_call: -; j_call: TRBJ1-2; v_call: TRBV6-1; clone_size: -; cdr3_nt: TGTGCCAGCAGTGACGGGTTACGAGGATTCTATGGCTACACCTTC; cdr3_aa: CASSDGLRGFYGYTF
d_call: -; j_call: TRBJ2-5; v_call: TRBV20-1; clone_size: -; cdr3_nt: TGCAGTGCTAGAGATAGAGGGACCCAGTACTTC; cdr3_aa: CSARDRGTQYF
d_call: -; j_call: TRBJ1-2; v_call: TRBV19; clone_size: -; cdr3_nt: TGTGCCAGTGAGTCCAGGGCAGGAATCTATGGCTACACCTTC; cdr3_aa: CASESRAGIYGYTF
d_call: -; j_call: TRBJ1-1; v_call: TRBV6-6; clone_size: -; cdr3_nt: TGTGCCAGCAGTCCAGGGCGACAGGAAATTACTGAAGCTTTCTTT; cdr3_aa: CASSPGRQEITEAFF
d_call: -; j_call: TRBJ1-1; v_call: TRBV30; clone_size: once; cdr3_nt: TGTGCCTGGGCAAGCGGGGTAGGTGAAGCTTTCTTT; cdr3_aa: CAWASGVGEAFF
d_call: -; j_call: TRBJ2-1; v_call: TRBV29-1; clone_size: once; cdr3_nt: TGCAGCGTTGAGGCGGGGTTTGACTACAATGAGCAGTTCTTC; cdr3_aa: CSVEAGFDYNEQFF
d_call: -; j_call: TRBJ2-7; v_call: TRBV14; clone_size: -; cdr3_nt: TGTGCCAGCAGCCATCAAACGGAATTGACCGACTCCTACGAGCAGTACTTC; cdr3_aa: CASSHQTELTDSYEQYF
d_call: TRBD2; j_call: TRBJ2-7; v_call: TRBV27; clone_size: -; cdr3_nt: TGTGCCAGCAGTCGCGCCAATAGCGGGAATTACGAGCAGTACTTC; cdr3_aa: CASSRANSGNYEQYF
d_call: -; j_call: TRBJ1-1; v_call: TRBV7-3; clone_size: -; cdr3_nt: TGTGCCAGCAGCCTATACAGGGCTCTTCCCGCTTTCTTT; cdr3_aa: CASSLYRALPAFF
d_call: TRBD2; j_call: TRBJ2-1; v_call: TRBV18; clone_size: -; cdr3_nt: TGTGCCAGCTCAACTGGGACTAGCGGGAGCCATGAGCAGTTCTTC; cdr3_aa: CASSTGTSGSHEQFF
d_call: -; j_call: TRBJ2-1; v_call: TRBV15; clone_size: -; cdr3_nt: TGTGCCACCAGCCGGGGGCAGGGGTACAATGAGCAGTTCTTC; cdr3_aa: CATSRGQGYNEQFF
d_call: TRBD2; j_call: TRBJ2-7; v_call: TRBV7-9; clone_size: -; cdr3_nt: TGTGCCAGCAGCTCCGGACTAGCGGGCTCCTACGAGCAGTACTTC; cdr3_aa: CASSSGLAGSYEQYF
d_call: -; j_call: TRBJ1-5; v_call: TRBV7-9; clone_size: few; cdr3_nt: TGTGCCAGCAGCTTAGCTTCGGCAGGGAGCAATCAGCCCCAGCATTTT; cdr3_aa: CASSLASAGSNQPQHF
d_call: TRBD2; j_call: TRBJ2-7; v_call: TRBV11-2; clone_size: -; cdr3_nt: TGTGCCAGCAGCTTCGGTCTTAGCGGGAGTATTTACGAGCAGTACTTC; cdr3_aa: CASSFGLSGSIYEQYF
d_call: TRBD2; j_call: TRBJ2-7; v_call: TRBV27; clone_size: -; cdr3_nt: TGTGCCAGCAGTCCACTGTGGGGGACTAGCGGGAGGAACTACGAGCAGTACTTC; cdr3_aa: CASSPLWGTSGRNYEQYF
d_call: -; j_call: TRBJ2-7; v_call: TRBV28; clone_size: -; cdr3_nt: TGTGCCAGCAGTTTCGGCGGGGCCTCCTACGAGCAGTACTTC; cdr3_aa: CASSFGGASYEQYF
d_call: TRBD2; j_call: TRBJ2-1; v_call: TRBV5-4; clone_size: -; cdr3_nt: TGTGCCAGCAGCTTACCGGGACTAGCGGGAGGGCAAGGCAATGAGCAGTTCTTC; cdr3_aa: CASSLPGLAGGQGNEQFF
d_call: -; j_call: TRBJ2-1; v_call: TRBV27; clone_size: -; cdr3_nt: TGTGCCAGCAGGGGACTCTTAGGGGGTGAGCAGTTCTTC; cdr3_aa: CASRGLLGGEQFF
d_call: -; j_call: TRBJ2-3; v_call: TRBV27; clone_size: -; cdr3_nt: TGTGCCAGCAGTTATAGACGGAGCACAGATACGCAGTATTTT; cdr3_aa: CASSYRRSTDTQYF
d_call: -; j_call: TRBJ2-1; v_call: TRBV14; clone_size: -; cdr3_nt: TGTGCCAGCAGCCAAGATTGGTGGCCTAGCCCCTACAATGAGCAGTTCTTC; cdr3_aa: CASSQDWWPSPYNEQFF
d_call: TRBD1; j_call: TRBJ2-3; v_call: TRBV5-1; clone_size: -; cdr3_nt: TGCGCCAGCAGCTTGGCCCGGGACAGAAGCACAGATACGCAGTATTTT; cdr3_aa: CASSLARDRSTDTQYF
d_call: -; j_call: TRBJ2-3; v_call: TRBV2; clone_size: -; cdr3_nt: TGTGCCAGCAGTGAAGGAGGTACGCAGTATTTT; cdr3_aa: CASSEGGTQYF
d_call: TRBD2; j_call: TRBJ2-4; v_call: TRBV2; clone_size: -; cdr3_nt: TGTGCCAGCAGTGGAGAGGGGAGGGTACCTAACATTCAGTACTTC; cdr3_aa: CASSGEGRVPNIQYF
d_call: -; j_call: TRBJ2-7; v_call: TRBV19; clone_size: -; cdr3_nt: TGTGCCAGTAGTATAGAGGTTGGGGCCGTCTACGAGCAGTACTTC; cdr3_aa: CASSIEVGAVYEQYF
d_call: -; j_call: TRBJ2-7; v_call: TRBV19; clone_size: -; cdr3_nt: TGTGCCAGTAGTATAACTAGCATTGAAGGCGAGCAGTACTTC; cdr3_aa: CASSITSIEGEQYF
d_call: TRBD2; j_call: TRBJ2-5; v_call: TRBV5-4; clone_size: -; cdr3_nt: TGTGCCAGCACCACGGGACTAGAAGAGACCCAGTACTTC; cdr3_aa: CASTTGLEETQYF
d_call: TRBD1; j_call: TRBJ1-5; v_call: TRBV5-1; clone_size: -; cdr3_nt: TGCGCCAGCAGCTTGGGGACAGGGGGCGAGCAGCCCCAGCATTTT; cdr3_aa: CASSLGTGGEQPQHF
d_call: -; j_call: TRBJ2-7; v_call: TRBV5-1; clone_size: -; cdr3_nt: TGCGCCAGCAGCTTGGCCGCCACCTCCTACGAGCAGTACTTC; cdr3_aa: CASSLAATSYEQYF
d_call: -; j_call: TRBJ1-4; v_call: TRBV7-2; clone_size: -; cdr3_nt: TGTGCCAGCAGCTTAGCTCGGGAGGAAAAACTGTTTTTT; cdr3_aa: CASSLAREEKLFF
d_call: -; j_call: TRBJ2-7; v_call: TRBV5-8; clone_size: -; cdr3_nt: TGTGCCAGCACACTAGTTTTGGACGAGCAGTACTTC; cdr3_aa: CASTLVLDEQYF
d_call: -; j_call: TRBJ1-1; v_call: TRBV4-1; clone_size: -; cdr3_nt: TGCGCCAGCAGCCCTCTTGGGTCCGGGGGGTCGAACACTGAAGCTTTCTTT; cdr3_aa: CASSPLGSGGSNTEAFF
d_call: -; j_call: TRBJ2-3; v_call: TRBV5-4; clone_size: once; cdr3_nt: TGTGCCAGCAGCCCCGGGGACCCAAACACAGATACGCAGTATTTT; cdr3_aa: CASSPGDPNTDTQYF
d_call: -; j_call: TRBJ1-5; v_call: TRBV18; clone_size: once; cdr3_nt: TGTGCCAGCTCCTCGAGCGCCGGTAGCAATCAGCCCCAGCATTTT; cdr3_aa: CASSSSAGSNQPQHF
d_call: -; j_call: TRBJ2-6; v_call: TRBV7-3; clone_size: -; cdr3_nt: TGTGCCAGCAGTGATCCGCACTTCTCTGGGGCCAACGTCCTGACTTTC; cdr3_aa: CASSDPHFSGANVLTF
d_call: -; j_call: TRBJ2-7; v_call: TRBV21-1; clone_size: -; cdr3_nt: TGTGCCAGCAGCACCCCCTCAGGGTACTGCGAGCAGTACTTC; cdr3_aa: CASSTPSGYCEQYF
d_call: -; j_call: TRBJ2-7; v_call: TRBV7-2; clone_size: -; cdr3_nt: TGTGCCAGCAGCTTAACGACGGGCCTCTACGAGCAGTACTTC; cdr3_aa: CASSLTTGLYEQYF
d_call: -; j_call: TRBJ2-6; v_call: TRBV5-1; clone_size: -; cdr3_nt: TGCGCCAGCAGCTTAGCAGGGGGGCCCTCTGGGGCCAACGTCCTGACTTTC; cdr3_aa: CASSLAGGPSGANVLTF
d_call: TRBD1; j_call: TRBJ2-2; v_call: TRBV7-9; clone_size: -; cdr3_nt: TGTGCCAGCAGCCTCCACAGGGGGGCCGGGGAGCTGTTTTTT; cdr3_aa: CASSLHRGAGELFF
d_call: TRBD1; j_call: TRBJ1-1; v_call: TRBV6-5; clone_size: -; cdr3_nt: TGTGCCAGCAGTTGGGGACAGGGTAAGAACACTGAAGCTTTCTTT; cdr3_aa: CASSWGQGKNTEAFF
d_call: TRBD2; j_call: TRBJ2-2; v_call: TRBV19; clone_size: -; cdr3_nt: TGTGCCAGTAGGGTAGCGGGAGGGCCGAGCGGGGAGCTGTTTTTT; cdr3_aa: CASRVAGGPSGELFF
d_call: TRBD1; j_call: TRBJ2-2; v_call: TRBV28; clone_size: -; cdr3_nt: TGTGCCAGCAGTCAACCGGGACAGTCGAACACCGGGGAGCTGTTTTTT; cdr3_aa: CASSQPGQSNTGELFF
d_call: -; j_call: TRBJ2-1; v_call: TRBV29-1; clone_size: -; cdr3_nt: TGCAGCGTTTTAGGCCGCTTTGGGGACAATGAGCAGTTCTTC; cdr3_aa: CSVLGRFGDNEQFF
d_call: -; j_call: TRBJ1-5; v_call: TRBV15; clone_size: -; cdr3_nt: TGTGCCACCAGCCAGGGGAGTTCGTTCTTCAATCAGCCCCAGCATTTT; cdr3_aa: CATSQGSSFFNQPQHF